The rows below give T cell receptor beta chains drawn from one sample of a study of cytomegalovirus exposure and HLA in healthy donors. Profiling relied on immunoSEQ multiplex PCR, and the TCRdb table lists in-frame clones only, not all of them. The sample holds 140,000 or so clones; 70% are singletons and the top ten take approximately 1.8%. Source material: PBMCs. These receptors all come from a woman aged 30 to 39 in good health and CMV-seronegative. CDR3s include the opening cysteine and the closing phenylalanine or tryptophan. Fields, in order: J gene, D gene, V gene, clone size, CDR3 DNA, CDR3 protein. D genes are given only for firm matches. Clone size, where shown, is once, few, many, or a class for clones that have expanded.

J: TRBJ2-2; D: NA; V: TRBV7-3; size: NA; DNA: TGTGCCAGCAGCTTAACGGGGGACTTTAACACCGGGGAGCTGTTTTTT; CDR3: CASSLTGDFNTGELFF
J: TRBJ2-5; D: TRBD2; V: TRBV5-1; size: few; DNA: TGCGCCAGCCGGCCCGGACTAGCGGGTCCACAAGAGACCCAGTACTTC; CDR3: CASRPGLAGPQETQYF
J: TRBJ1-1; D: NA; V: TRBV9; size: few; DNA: TGTGCCAGCAGCGTTCGAGCAGGGACTGAAGCTTTCTTT; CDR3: CASSVRAGTEAFF
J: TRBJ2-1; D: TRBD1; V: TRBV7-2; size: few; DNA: TGTGCCAGCAGCTTAGGACAGGGGGGTTCGAATGAGCAGTTCTTC; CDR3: CASSLGQGGSNEQFF
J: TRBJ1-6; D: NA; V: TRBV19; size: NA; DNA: TGTGCCAGTAGTATTGCGACAGATAATTCACCCCTCCACTTT; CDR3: CASSIATDNSPLHF
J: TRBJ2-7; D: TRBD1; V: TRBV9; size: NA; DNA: TGTGCCAGCAGCCCAGGGACAGGGATCTACGAGCAGTACTTC; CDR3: CASSPGTGIYEQYF
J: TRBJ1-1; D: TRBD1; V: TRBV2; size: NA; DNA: TGTGCCAGCAGAGATTATATAGGACAGGGGCCCACTGAAGCTTTCTTT; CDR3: CASRDYIGQGPTEAFF
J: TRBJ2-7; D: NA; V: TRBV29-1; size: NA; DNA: TGCAGCCCCCGCCTAGCGCACTCCTACGAGCAGTACTTC; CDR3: CSPRLAHSYEQYF
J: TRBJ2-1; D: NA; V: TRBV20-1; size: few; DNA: TGTTCGTCAGTATTGAGGAATGAGCAGTTCTTC; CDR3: CSSVLRNEQFF
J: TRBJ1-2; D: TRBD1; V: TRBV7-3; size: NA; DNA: TGTGCCAGCAGCCAAACAGGGGGCAGGGAAGGCTACACCTTC; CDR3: CASSQTGGREGYTF
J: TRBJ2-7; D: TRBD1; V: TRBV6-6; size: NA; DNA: TGTGCCAGCACCCGGACAGGTGAAAACGAGCAGTACTTC; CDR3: CASTRTGENEQYF
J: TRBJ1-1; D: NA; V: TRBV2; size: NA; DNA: TGTGCCAGCAGTGACCCCGGACAAGAAGCTTTCTTT; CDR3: CASSDPGQEAFF
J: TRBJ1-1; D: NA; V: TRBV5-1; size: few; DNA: TGCGCCAGCAGCCATACGACAGGCCAGACTGAAGCTTTCTTT; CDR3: CASSHTTGQTEAFF
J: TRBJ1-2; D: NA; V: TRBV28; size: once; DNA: TGTGCCAGCAGTTTCTTTCAGAACTATGGCTACACCTTC; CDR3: CASSFFQNYGYTF
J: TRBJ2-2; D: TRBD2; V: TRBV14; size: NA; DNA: TGTGCCAGCAGGCTGACTAGCGGGAACACCGGGGAGCTGTTTTTT; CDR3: CASRLTSGNTGELFF
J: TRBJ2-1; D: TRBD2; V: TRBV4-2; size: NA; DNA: TGTGCCAGCAGCCCCCTCGCTAGCGGGGGGGCCAGTGAGCAGTTCTTC; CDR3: CASSPLASGGASEQFF
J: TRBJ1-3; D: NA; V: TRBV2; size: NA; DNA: TGTGCCAGCAGTTCCACCCCTCGGACAGCTGGAAACACCATATATTTT; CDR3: CASSSTPRTAGNTIYF
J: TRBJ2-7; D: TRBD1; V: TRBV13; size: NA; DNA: TGTGCCAGCAGCAGTTCCGGGACAGGGGGCTCGTACGAGCAGTACTTC; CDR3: CASSSSGTGGSYEQYF
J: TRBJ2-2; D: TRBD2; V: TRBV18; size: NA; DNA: TGTGCCAGCTCACCGTCGCGGGAGAACGGGGAGCTGTTTTTT; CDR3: CASSPSRENGELFF
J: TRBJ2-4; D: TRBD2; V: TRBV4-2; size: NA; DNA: TGTGCCAGCAGCCAAGATTGGGGAGGGGTGAGCAACATTCAGTACTTC; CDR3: CASSQDWGGVSNIQYF
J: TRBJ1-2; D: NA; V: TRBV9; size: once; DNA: TGTGCCAGCAGCTCGGAGGGGGGGGGATATGGCTACACCTTC; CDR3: CASSSEGGGYGYTF
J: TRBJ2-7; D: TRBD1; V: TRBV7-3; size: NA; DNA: TGTGCCAGCAGCCAATGGACAGGGCCCTACGAGCAGTACTTC; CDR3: CASSQWTGPYEQYF
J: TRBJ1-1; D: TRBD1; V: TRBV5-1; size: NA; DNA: TGCGCCAGCAGCCCTGGACAGGGTCGACTGAACACTGAAGCTTTCTTT; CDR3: CASSPGQGRLNTEAFF
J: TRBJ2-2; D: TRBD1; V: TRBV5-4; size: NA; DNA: TGTGCCAGCAGCGTAGGGACAGGGGAGGGGGAGCTGTTTTTT; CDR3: CASSVGTGEGELFF
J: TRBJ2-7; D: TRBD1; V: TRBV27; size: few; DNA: TGTGCCAGCAGGGGACAGGGGGCGGGTATCTACGAGCAGTACTTC; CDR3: CASRGQGAGIYEQYF
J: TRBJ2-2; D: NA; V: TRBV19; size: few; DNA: TGTGCCAGTAACCACCCCAACAGTCCCGGGGAGCTGTTTTTT; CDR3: CASNHPNSPGELFF
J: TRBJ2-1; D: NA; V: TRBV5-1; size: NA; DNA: TGCGCCAGCAGCTTGGCCGGAGACAGATACAATGAGCAGTTCTTC; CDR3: CASSLAGDRYNEQFF
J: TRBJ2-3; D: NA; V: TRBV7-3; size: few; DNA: TGTGCCAGCAGCTCAAATGACAGGCCCACAGATACGCAGTATTTT; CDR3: CASSSNDRPTDTQYF
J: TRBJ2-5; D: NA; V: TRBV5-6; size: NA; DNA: TGTGCCAGCAGCCCCAAGACGGAAACAGGGCGACAAGAGACCCAGTACTTC; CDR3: CASSPKTETGRQETQYF
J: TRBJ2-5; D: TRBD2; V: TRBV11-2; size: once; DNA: TGTGCCAGCACCCTAGGGACTAGCGGAGGGGGGGAGACCCAGTACTTC; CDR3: CASTLGTSGGGETQYF
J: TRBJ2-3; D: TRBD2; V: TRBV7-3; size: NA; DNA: TGTGCCAGCAGCCCTGGATGGACTAGCGGCCTCACAGATACGCAGTATTTT; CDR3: CASSPGWTSGLTDTQYF
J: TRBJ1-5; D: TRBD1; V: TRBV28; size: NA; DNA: TGTGCCAGCAGTTCGGGACAGGGGGCCCGTCAGCCCCAGCATTTT; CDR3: CASSSGQGARQPQHF
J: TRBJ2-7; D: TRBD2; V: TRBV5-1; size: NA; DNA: TGCGCCAGCAGCTTGGCGGGAGGGGGGATCTACGAGCAGTACTTC; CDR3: CASSLAGGGIYEQYF
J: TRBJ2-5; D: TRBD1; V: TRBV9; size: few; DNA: TGTGCCAGCAGCGTTCAGGGGGCAGGGGAGACCCAGTACTTC; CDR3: CASSVQGAGETQYF
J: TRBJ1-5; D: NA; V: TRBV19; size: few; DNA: TGTGCCAGTAGTATAGGAGGGGGAATAGGTAATCAGCCCCAGCATTTT; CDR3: CASSIGGGIGNQPQHF
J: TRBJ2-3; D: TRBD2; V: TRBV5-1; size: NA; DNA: TGCGCCAGCAGCGGAGGACTAGCGGGGGCCGATACGCAGTATTTT; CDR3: CASSGGLAGADTQYF
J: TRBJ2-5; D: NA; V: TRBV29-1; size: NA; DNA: TGCAGCGTTGACAGGACACAAGAGACCCAGTACTTC; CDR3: CSVDRTQETQYF
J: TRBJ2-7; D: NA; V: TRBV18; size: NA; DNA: TGTGCCAGCTCACTACTGCAGGGCTACGAGCAGTACTTC; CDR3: CASSLLQGYEQYF
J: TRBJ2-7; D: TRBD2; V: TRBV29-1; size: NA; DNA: TGCAGCGTTCGGGGACTAGCGAACGCCCTTTCCTACGAGCAGTACTTC; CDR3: CSVRGLANALSYEQYF
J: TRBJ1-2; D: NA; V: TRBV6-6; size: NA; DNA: TGTGCCAGCGGGAACTCAGGGGTGTTTGGCTATGGCTACACCTTC; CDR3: CASGNSGVFGYGYTF
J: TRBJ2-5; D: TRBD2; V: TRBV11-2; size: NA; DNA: TGTGCCAGCAGCTTAGATCGAGTCGGGAGGGCCTTGGAGACCCAGTACTTC; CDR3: CASSLDRVGRALETQYF
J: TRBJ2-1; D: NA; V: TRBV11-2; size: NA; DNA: TGTGCCAGCAGCCCTAATCTGTACAATGAGCAGTTCTTC; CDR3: CASSPNLYNEQFF
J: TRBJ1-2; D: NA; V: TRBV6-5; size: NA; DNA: TGTGCCAGCAGTTACTCAGAGAGACAGGTCTATGGCTACACCTTC; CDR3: CASSYSERQVYGYTF
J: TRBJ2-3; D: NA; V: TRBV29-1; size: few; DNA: TGCAGCGTTGTATACTGGGAGGATACGCAGTATTTT; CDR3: CSVVYWEDTQYF
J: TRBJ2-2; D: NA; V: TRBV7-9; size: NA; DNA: TGTGCCAGCAGCCGTAGGGGTATCGGGGAGCTGTTTTTT; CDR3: CASSRRGIGELFF